The clone carrying this TCR beta chain was counted a single time. What it binds is unknown. These data are taken from a study of cytomegalovirus exposure and HLA in healthy donors. Method: immunoSEQ multiplex PCR; TCRdb's copy keeps in-frame clones and lacks some. The data contain 140,000 to 150,000 clones, 94% of them singletons. General study results and limits: It was approximately 170 TCR beta chains that were listed as cytomegalovirus-associated.

V lost 9 bases and J lost 2; bases outside the gene matches: 11. CDR3 length: 15 amino acids. The germline V gene has CDR1 MNHNS and CDR2 SASEGT. Input material: PBMCs. This chain connects TRBV6-1 to TRBJ2-7, with 9 bases matching TRBD1. The receptor's source is a young man in good health and CMV-seropositive. The CDR3 reads CASTSRDRAPYEQYF. CDR3 DNA sequence: TGTGCCAGTACCTCTCGGGACAGGGCGCCCTACGAGCAGTACTTC.